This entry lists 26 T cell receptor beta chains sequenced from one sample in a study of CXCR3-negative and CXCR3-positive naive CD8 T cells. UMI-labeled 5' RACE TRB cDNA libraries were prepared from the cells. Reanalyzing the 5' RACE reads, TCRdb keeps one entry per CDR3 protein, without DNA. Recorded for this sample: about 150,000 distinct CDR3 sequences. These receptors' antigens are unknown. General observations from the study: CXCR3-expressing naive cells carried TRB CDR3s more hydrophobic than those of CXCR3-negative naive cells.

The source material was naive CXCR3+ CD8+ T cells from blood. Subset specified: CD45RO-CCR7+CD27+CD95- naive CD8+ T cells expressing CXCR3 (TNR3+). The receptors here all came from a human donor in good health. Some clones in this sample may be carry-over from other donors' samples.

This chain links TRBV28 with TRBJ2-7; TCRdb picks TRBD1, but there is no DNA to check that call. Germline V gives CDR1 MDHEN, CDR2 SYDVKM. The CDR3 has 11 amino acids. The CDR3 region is CASKPGHEQYF.

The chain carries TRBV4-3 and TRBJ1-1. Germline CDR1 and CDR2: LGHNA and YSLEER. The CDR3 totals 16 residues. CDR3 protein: CASSQDRAGPNTEAFF.

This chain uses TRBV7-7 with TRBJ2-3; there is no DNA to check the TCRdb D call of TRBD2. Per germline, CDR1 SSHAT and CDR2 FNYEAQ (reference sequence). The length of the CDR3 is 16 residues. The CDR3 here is CASSLRAGGATDTQYF.

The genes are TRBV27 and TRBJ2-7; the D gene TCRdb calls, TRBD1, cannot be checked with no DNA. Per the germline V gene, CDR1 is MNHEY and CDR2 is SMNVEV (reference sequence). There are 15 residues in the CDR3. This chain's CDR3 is CASSWGTGGSYEQYF.

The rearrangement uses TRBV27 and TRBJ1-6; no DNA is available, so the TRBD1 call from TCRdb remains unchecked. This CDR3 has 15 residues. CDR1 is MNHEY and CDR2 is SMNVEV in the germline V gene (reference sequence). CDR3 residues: CASSVRDRSNSPLHF.

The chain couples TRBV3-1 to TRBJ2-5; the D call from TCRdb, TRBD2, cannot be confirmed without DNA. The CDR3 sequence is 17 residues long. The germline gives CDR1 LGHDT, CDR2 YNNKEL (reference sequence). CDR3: CASSQVLAGGPLETQYF.

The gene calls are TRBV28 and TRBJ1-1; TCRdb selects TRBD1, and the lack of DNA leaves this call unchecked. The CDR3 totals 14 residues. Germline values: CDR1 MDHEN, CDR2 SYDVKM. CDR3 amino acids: CASSATGAVTEAFF.

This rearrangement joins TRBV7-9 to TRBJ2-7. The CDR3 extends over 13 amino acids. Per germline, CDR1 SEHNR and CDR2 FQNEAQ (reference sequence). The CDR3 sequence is CASSLGPPYEQYF.

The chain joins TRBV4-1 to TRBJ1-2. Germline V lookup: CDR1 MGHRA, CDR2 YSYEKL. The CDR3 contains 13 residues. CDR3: CASSQFEVDGYTF.

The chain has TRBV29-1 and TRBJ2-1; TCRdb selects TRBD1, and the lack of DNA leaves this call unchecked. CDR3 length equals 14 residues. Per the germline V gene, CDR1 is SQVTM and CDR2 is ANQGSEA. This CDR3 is CSVAGGQGYNEQFF.

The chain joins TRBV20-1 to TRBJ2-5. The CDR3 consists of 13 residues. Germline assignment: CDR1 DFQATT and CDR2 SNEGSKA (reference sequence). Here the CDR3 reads CSAELRHQETQYF.

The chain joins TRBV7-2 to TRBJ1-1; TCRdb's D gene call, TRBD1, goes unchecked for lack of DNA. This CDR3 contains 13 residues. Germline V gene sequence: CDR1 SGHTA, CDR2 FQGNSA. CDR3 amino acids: CASSSWGLAEAFF.

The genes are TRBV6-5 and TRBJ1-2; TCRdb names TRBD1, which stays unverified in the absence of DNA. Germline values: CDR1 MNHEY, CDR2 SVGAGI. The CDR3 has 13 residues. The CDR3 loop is CASSYPRGYGYTF.

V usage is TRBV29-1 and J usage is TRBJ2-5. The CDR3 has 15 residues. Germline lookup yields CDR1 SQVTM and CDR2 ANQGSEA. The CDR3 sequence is CSVLIGVLRQETQYF. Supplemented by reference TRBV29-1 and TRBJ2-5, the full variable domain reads SAVISQKPSRDICQRGTSLTIQCQVDSQVTMMFWYRQQPGQSLTLIATANQGSEATYESGFVIDKFPISRPNLTFSTLTVSNMSPEDSSIYLCSVLIGVLRQETQYFGPGTRLLVL.

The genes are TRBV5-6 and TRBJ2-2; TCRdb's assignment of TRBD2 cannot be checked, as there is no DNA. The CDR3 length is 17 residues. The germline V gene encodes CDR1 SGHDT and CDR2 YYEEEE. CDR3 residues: CASSIGTSGWNTGELFF.

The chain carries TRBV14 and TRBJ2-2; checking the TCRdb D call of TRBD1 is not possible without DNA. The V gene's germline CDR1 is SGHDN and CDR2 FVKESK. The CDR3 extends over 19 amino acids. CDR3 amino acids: CASSQDIWSGTANTGELFF. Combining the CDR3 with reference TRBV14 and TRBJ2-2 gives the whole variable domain EAGVTQFPSHSVIEKGQTVTLRCDPISGHDNLYWYRRVMGKEIKFLLHFVKESKQDESGMPNNRFLAERTGGTYSTLKVQPAELEDSGVYFCASSQDIWSGTANTGELFFGEGSRLTVL.

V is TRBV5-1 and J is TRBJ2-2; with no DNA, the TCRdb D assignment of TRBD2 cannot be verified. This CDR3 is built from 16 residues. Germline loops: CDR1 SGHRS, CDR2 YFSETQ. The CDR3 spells CASSSGLAGNTGELFF.

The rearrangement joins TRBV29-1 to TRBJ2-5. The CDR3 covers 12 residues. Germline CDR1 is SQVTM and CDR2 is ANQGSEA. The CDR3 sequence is CSGEGVQETQYF. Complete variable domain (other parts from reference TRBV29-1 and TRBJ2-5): SAVISQKPSRDICQRGTSLTIQCQVDSQVTMMFWYRQQPGQSLTLIATANQGSEATYESGFVIDKFPISRPNLTFSTLTVSNMSPEDSSIYLCSGEGVQETQYFGPGTRLLVL.

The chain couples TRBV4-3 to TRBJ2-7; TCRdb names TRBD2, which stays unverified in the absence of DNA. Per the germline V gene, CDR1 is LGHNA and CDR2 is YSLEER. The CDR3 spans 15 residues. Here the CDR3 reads CASSQESSGGYEQYF.

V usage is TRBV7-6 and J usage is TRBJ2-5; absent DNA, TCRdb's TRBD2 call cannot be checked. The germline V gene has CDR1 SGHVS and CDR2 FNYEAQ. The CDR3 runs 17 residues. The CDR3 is CASSSMTSGGRTETQYF.

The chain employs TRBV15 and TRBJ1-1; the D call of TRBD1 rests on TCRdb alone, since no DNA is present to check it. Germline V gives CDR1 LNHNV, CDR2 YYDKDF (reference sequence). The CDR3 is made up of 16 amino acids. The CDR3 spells CATSRDLTGLGTEAFF.

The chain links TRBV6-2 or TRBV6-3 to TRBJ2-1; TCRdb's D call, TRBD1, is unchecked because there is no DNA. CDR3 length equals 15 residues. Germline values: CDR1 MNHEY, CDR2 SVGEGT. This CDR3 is CATHPGTGGGNEQFF.

The CDR3 is CASSLGAMSGGWDYGYTF. The V call is TRBV5-4, the J call TRBJ1-2; absent DNA, TCRdb's TRBD1 call cannot be checked. Germline assignment: CDR1 SGHNT and CDR2 YYREEE (reference sequence). The CDR3 contains 18 residues.

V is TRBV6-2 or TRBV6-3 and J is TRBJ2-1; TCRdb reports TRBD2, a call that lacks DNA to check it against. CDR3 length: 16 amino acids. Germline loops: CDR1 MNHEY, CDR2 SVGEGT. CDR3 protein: CASKATAWDFNNEQFF.

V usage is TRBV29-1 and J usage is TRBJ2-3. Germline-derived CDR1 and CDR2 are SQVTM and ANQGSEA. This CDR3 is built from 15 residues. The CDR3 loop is CSVPNGLTSTDTQYF.

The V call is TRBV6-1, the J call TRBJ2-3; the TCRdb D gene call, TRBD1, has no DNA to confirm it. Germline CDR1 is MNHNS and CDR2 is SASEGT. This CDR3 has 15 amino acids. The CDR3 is CASSEGKGATDTQYF.